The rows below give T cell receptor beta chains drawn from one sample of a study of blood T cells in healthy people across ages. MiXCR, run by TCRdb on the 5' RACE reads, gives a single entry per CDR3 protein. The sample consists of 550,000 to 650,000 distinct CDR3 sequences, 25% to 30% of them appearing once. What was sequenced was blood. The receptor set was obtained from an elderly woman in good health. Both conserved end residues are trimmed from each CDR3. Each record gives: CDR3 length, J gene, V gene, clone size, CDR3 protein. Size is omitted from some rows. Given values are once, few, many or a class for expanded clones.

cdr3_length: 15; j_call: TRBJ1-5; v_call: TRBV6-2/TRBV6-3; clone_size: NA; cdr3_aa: ASSIRPTGVGNQPQH
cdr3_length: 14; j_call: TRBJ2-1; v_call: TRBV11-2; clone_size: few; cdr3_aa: ASSLDRGRGGNEQF
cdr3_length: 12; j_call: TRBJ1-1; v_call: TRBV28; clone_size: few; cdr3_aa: ASKSAGEGTEAF
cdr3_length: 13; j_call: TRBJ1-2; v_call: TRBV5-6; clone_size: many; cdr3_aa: ASSSRGVRLHGYT
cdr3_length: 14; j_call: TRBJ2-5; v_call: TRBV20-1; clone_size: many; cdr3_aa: SARVPSGGLQETQY
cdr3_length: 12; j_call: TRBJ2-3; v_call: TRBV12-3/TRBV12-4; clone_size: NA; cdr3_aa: ASSSGQNGDAQY
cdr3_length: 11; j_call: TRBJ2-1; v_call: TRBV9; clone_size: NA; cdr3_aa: ASTIVEAGPQF
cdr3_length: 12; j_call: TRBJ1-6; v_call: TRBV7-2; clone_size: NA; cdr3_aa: ASSLFNSGSPPH
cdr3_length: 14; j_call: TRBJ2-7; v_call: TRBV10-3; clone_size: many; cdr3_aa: AISVSEGQIRYEQY
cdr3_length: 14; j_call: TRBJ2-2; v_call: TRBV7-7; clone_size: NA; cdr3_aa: ASSPTGQLNTGELF
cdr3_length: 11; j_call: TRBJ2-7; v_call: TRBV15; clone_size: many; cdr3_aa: ATSRDLGTEQY
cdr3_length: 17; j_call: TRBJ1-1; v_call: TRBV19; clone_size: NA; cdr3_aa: ASSSTGNRAGQRLSEAF
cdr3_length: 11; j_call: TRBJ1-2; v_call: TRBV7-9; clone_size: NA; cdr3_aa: SSSFRGDYGYT
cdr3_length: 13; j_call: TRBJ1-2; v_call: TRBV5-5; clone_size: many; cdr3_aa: AASKFGQANYGYT
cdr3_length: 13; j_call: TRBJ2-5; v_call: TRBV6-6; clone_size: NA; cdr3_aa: ASSYPDRGRETQY
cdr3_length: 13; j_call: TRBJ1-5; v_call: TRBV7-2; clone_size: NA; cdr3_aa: ASSMETGGLEPQH
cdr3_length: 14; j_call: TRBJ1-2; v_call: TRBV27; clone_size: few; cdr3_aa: ASGPAWATGGGGYT
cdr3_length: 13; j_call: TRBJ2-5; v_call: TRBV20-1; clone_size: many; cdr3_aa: SARPPIAARETQY
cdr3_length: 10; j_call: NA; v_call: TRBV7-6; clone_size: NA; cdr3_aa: ASSLDSYEQF
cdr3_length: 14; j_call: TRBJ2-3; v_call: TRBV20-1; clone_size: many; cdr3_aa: SATPLAGGQRDTQY
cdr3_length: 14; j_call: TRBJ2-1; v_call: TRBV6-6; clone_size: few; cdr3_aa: ASRNVLQGWGETQF
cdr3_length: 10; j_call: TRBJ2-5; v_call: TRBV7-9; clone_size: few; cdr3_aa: ASSLIRDEQY
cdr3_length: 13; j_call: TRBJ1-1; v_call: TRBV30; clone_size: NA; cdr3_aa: AWSPQTGPHAEAF
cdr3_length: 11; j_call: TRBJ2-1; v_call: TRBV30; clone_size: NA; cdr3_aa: AWKSGILNEQD
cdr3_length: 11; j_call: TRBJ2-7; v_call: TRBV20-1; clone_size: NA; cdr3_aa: SAWVASGYEQY
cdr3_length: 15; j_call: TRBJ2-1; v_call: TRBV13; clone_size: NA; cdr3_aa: ASSSRQHDAGNNEQF
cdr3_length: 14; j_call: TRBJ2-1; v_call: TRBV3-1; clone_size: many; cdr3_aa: ASSPVSGGALDEQF
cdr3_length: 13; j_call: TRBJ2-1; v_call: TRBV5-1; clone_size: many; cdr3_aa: ASSLVAGGPNEQF
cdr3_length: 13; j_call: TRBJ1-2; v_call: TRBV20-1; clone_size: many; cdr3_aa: SARDQGSSHYGYT
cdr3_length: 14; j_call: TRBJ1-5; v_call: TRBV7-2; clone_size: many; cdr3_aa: ASSLEGGVGDQPQH
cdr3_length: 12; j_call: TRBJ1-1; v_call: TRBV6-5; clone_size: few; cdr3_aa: ASSGGERTTEAF
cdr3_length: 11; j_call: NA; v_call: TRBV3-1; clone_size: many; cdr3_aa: ASSQGGVSEQY
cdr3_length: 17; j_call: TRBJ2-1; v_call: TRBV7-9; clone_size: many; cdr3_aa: ASSLDRGLVASSYNEQF
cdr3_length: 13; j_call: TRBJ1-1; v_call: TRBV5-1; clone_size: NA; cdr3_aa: ASSCQGAGYTEAF
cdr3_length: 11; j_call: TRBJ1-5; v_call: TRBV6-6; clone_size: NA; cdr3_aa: ASSGQTDQPQH
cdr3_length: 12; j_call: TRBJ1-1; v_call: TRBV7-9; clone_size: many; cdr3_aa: ASGDRKTNTEAF
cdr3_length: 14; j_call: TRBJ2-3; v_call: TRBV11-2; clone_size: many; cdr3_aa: ASSLVPGGNTDTQY
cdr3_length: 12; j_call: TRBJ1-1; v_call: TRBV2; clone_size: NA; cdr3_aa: ASSEWGSGTEAF
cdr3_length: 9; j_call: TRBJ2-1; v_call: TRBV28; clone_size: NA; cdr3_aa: ASSFSTGRF
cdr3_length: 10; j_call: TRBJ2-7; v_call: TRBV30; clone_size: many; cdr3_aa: AWSLIPYEQY
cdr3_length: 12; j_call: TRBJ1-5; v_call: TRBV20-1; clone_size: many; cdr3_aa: SARASYSNQPQH
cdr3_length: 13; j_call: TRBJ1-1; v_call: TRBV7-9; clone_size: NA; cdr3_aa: ASSLGQGAATEAF